The 30 T cell receptor beta chains below come from one sample, sequenced in a study of T cell repertoires in cytomegalovirus infection. Antigens for these TCRs are unknown. MiXCR was run by TCRdb on the reads, yielding one entry per CDR3 protein. The table has approximately 300,000 distinct CDR3 sequences, roughly 25% seen once. The sample in question was cultured PBMCs, obtained from culture after CMV antigen stimulation. Receptor source: a human donor in good health (CMV status not recorded). Some clones in this sample may be carry-over from other donors' samples.

This clonotype appeared many times. The chain uses TRBV9 and TRBJ2-7; 10 bases are shared with TRBD2. The CDR3 loop spans 14 amino acids. Germline V CDR1 and CDR2: SGDLS, YYNGEE. J gave up 2 bases and V 4 bases, and 3 bases lay outside the gene matches. The chain's CDR3 is CASSLGTSAYEQYF. The CDR3 DNA reads TGTGCCAGCAGCCTCGGGACTAGCGCCTACGAGCAGTACTTC.

The DNA of the CDR3 is TGTGCCAGCAGGGGGGACAGCTACACCGGGGAGCTGTTTTTT. Translating gives CASRGDSYTGELFF. The chain joins TRBV2 to TRBJ2-2; 7 bases are shared with TRBD1. This CDR3 spans 14 amino acids. Germline CDR1 and CDR2: SNHLY and FYNNEI. V shed 6 bases, J shed 3 bases, and the junction held 4 bases outside the gene matches.

This clonotype has ten or more counts. This chain joins TRBV7-9 and TRBJ1-2; D remains ambiguous. The length of the CDR3 is 13 residues. Germline assignment: CDR1 SEHNR and CDR2 FQNEAQ (reference sequence). Trimming cost V 5 bases and J 8 bases, with 15 bases left between them. Here the CDR3 DNA reads TGTGCCAGCAGCGGCCAGGTGGACGGCGGCTACACCTTC. This translates into CASSGQVDGGYTF.

The CDR3 here is CASSLSELAGVIGELFF. For the CDR3, the DNA is TGTGCCAGCAGTTTATCGGAACTAGCGGGAGTCATCGGGGAGCTGTTTTTT. The rearrangement uses TRBV27 and TRBJ2-2, with 11 bases matching TRBD2. CDR1 and CDR2 from the germline V gene are MNHEY and SMNVEV (reference sequence). The CDR3 loop spans 17 amino acids. The J segment lost 7 bases and the V segment lost 0 bases, leaving 7 bases of the junction unmatched.

This clonotype has only a few counts. J is TRBJ2-3 and V is TRBV7-2; D gene ambiguous. Germline CDR1 SGHTA, CDR2 FQGNSA. The CDR3 is 18 amino acids. The V end lost 3 bases, the J end lost 0 bases, and 19 bases lay between the germline ends. CDR3 region: CASSFVFLDGYSTDTQYF. The DNA for the CDR3 is TGTGCCAGCAGCTTCGTATTTCTCGACGGCTATAGCACAGATACGCAGTATTTT.

This clonotype has more than one count but fewer than ten. V and J are TRBV19 and TRBJ1-2, with a possible D match to TRBD1 (6 bases). V lost 9 bases and J 0 bases, leaving 23 bases between the germline ends. Germline CDR1 and CDR2: LNHDA and SQIVND (reference sequence). CDR3 size: 17 residues. DNA for the CDR3: TGTGCCAGCCACCGGACAGCCGCAAGCGTATCTAACTATGGCTACACCTTC. Translation gives CASHRTAASVSNYGYTF.

This clonotype came up a few times. This chain joins TRBV28 and TRBJ1-2; tentatively, D is TRBD1 (5 bases). V was pared by 5 bases and J by 8 bases, with 27 bases between. Germline-derived CDR1 and CDR2 are MDHEN and SYDVKM. CDR3 length: 17 residues. This CDR3 reads CASSPIGVGGVRSGYTF. The CDR3 DNA reads TGTGCCAGCAGTCCCATCGGAGTTGGGGGAGTTAGGTCCGGCTACACCTTC.

In its sample, this clonotype was seen a few times. V is TRBV7-8 and J is TRBJ2-1; a weak D match, TRBD2 (5 bases). The germline V and J ends were trimmed by 4 bases and 9 bases, with 7 bases remaining between them. The CDR3 extends over 11 amino acids. The V gene's germline CDR1 is SGHVS and CDR2 FQNEAQ. The CDR3 loop reads CASSSGLEQFF. In nucleotides, the CDR3 is TGTGCCAGCAGCTCCGGACTTGAGCAGTTCTTC. Full variable domain (missing parts from reference TRBV7-8 and TRBJ2-1): GAGVSQSPRYKVAKRGQDVALRCDPISGHVSLFWYQQALGQGPEFLTYFQNEAQLDKSGLPSDRFFAERPEGSVSTLKIQRTQQEDSAVYLCASSSGLEQFFGPGTRLTVL.

This clonotype was seen repeatedly, ten times or more. The chain recombines TRBV7-2 with TRBJ2-1; weak D call: TRBD1 (5 bases). Trimming removed 4 bases from V and 8 bases from J, with 12 bases in between. The CDR3 is 13 residues long. Germline lookup yields CDR1 SGHTA and CDR2 FQGNSA. The CDR3 sequence: CASSSSRVHEQFF. As DNA, the CDR3 is TGTGCCAGCAGCTCATCCAGGGTACATGAGCAGTTCTTC.

J is TRBJ2-1 and V is TRBV28; D gene ambiguous. The germline gives CDR1 MDHEN, CDR2 SYDVKM. This CDR3 contains 12 residues. V was clipped by 6 bases and J by 10 bases, with 13 bases between them. CDR3 bases: TGTGCCAGCAGGACACAGCCGAAAGAGCAGTTCTTC. Translation: CASRTQPKEQFF.

J is TRBJ2-2 and V is TRBV6-5, with D perhaps matching TRBD2 (6 bases). The CDR3 has 15 residues. V lost 8 bases and J 0 bases, leaving 13 bases between the germline ends. CDR1 MNHEY and CDR2 SVGAGI come from the germline V gene. The CDR3 DNA is TGTGCCAGCTTGTCTAGCGACGCGAACACCGGGGAGCTGTTTTTT. It encodes CASLSSDANTGELFF.

This clonotype was seen repeatedly, ten times or more. V and J are TRBV7-2 and TRBJ2-1; D is perhaps TRBD2 (5 bases). The CDR3 totals 15 residues. CDR1 SGHTA and CDR2 FQGNSA come from the germline V gene. Trimming pared 0 bases from V and 3 bases from J, leaving 9 bases between. As DNA, the CDR3 is TGTGCCAGCAGCTTAGCTAGCGAACTCTACAATGAGCAGTTCTTC. Translating it yields CASSLASELYNEQFF.

This clonotype was counted between two and nine times. The chain carries TRBV12-3 or TRBV12-4 and TRBJ2-7, with D possibly TRBD2 on 6 matching bases. The CDR3 extends over 13 amino acids. V dropped 3 bases and J dropped 2 bases, with 8 bases sitting between them. In DNA form, the CDR3 reads TGTGCCAGCAGTTTGGGACTTACCTACGAGCAGTACGTC. Protein: CASSLGLTYEQYV.

By share of the sample, this clonotype is medium-sized. The chain recombines TRBV7-2 with TRBJ1-3; D is uncertain. V lost 5 bases and J lost 0, with 11 bases in between. The CDR3 totals 15 residues. Germline loops: CDR1 SGHTA, CDR2 FQGNSA. CDR3 region: CASSEDFHSGNTIYF. CDR3 coding DNA: TGTGCCAGCAGCGAAGACTTCCACTCTGGAAACACCATATATTTT.

The gene calls are TRBV6-1 and TRBJ2-7, with 8 nucleotides matching TRBD2. The CDR3 is 14 residues long. The V gene end was trimmed by 2 bases and the J gene end by 3 bases; junction bases not matched to a gene: 3. The V gene's germline CDR1 is MNHNS and CDR2 SASEGT. The CDR3 sequence: CASSEQRGFYEQYV. CDR3 coding DNA: TGTGCCAGCAGTGAACAGCGGGGGTTCTACGAGCAGTACGTC.

In this sample, this clonotype turned up a few times. The chain recombines TRBV6-5 with TRBJ2-1, with a weak D call TRBD2 (7 bases). Germline V gene lookup returns CDR1 MNHEY and CDR2 SVGAGI. CDR3 size: 12 residues. With 7 bases removed from V and 9 bases from J, the gap between germline ends came to 13 bases. CDR3 sequence reads: CASTSRGAEQFF. The CDR3, as DNA: TGTGCCAGCACTTCTCGGGGGGCTGAGCAGTTCTTC.

This clonotype was recorded a few times. The rearrangement uses TRBV7-3 and TRBJ2-1; D gene ambiguous. Per germline, CDR1 SGHTA and CDR2 FQGTGA. The V end lost 5 bases, the J end lost 6 bases, and 14 bases lay between the germline ends. The CDR3 covers 14 residues. This CDR3 is CASSQAASGNEQFF. CDR3 sequence (DNA): TGTGCCAGCAGCCAGGCGGCCTCGGGCAATGAGCAGTTCTTC.

The CDR3 DNA reads as TGTGCCAGTAGTGTCTTGAACCCTGGTGCCGAAAAACTGTTTTTT. This encodes CASSVLNPGAEKLFF. The V gene is TRBV19, the J gene TRBJ1-4; D unresolved. Germline loops: CDR1 LNHDA, CDR2 SQIVND (reference sequence). V lost 5 bases and J lost 8, with 18 bases in between. The CDR3 consists of 15 residues.

This clonotype was detected only a few times. J is TRBJ2-3 and V is TRBV27; 12 positions match TRBD2. Trimming cost V 6 bases and J 8 bases; bases outside gene matches: 12. CDR3 length: 16 residues. Germline V lookup: CDR1 MNHEY, CDR2 SMNVEV (reference sequence). In nucleotides, the CDR3 is TGTGCCAGCAGACTCTGGACTAGCGGGATCGGGGCTACGCAGTATTTT. Translating it yields CASRLWTSGIGATQYF.

In DNA form, the CDR3 reads TGTGCCAGCAGCCAAGATCAGGGGTACTATGGCTACACCTTC. This sequence encodes CASSQDQGYYGYTF. The rearrangement uses TRBV4-2 and TRBJ1-2; D might be TRBD1 (6 bases). Germline V lookup: CDR1 LGHNA, CDR2 YNFKEQ. The CDR3 consists of 14 residues. V lost 0 bases, J lost 3 bases, and 8 bases lay in between.

This clonotype was recorded a few times. The rearrangement links TRBV13 to TRBJ2-7; 15 bases line up with TRBD2. V lost 5 bases to trimming and J lost 8 bases; unmatched junction nucleotides: 4. Germline V gene lookup returns CDR1 PRHDT and CDR2 FYEKMQ (reference sequence). There are 14 residues in the CDR3. CDR3 region: CASSPGLAGGKQYF. Written as DNA, the CDR3 is TGTGCCAGCAGCCCGGGACTAGCGGGAGGAAAGCAGTACTTC.

This clonotype has only a few counts. The J gene is TRBJ2-5, the V gene TRBV7-2, with a tentative D call TRBD1 (5 bases). Germline CDR1 and CDR2: SGHTA and FQGNSA. V lost 2 bases and J lost 2, with 12 bases in between. The CDR3 is made up of 15 amino acids. CDR3 DNA: TGTGCCAGCAGCTTAAACGGACAAACTCAAGAGACCCAGTACTTC. Translation: CASSLNGQTQETQYF.

This clonotype was observed a handful of times. The chain combines TRBV7-6 with TRBJ2-2; 9 bases are a match to TRBD2. CDR1 is SGHVS and CDR2 is FNYEAQ in the germline V gene. The CDR3 runs 17 residues. Trimming cost V 3 bases and J 5 bases; bases outside gene matches: 10. The CDR3 is CASSLGRSGRATGELFF. CDR3 DNA: TGTGCCAGCAGCTTGGGTCGTAGCGGGAGAGCTACCGGGGAGCTGTTTTTT.

At least ten counts were recorded for this clonotype. The genes are TRBV7-9 and TRBJ2-1; tentatively, D is TRBD2 (5 bases). Germline V gives CDR1 SEHNR, CDR2 FQNEAQ (reference sequence). This CDR3 spans 14 amino acids. The ends were cut back, 0 bases at V and 5 bases at J, with 8 bases in the middle. CDR3 sequence reads: CASSLAGLNNEQFF. CDR3 nucleotides: TGTGCCAGCAGCTTAGCAGGACTCAACAATGAGCAGTTCTTC.

This clonotype showed up many times. V is TRBV7-9 and J is TRBJ1-1; D not resolved. CDR1 is SEHNR and CDR2 is FQNEAQ in the germline V gene (reference sequence). Trimming removed 2 bases at V and 5 bases at J, with 6 bases between. CDR3 length equals 12 residues. The chain's CDR3 is CASSLIQTEAFF. CDR3 in DNA: TGTGCCAGCAGCTTAATCCAGACTGAAGCTTTCTTT.

This clonotype appeared many times. The gene calls are TRBV6-2 or TRBV6-3 and TRBJ1-5; 11 nucleotides match TRBD1. The CDR3 extends over 16 amino acids. The germline V gene encodes CDR1 MNHEY and CDR2 SVGEGT. The ends lost 5 bases at V and 6 bases at J; junction bases unmatched: 9. The CDR3 loop is CASSTDGQGASQPQHF. The CDR3 DNA sequence: TGTGCCAGCAGTACAGACGGACAGGGGGCAAGTCAGCCCCAGCATTTT.

The chain is built from TRBV5-6 and TRBJ1-5, with 9 bases aligning to TRBD1. CDR1 SGHDT and CDR2 YYEEEE come from the germline V gene. This CDR3 region has 17 residues. Losses at the gene ends were 2 bases for V and 0 bases for J; bases not matched to a gene: 6. This CDR3 is CASSFGQGKVSNQPQHF. Written as DNA, the CDR3 is TGTGCCAGCAGCTTCGGACAGGGGAAGGTTAGCAATCAGCCCCAGCATTTT.

The chain joins TRBV6-2 or TRBV6-3 to TRBJ2-3; TRBD2 is a possible D gene (6 bases). Trimming stripped 5 bases from V and 6 bases from J, with 18 bases between. This CDR3 is built from 15 residues. CDR1 MNHEY and CDR2 SVGEGT come from the germline V gene. The CDR3 spells CASSPYGSLGDTQYF. The DNA of the CDR3 is TGTGCCAGCAGTCCCTACGGGAGTCTTGGCGATACGCAGTATTTT.

This clonotype was picked up a small number of times. V gene TRBV2 combines with J gene TRBJ1-5, with D perhaps matching TRBD1 (5 bases). Germline-derived CDR1 and CDR2 are SNHLY and FYNNEI. CDR3 length: 13 amino acids. With 6 bases removed from V and 9 bases from J, the gap between germline ends came to 15 bases. The DNA for the CDR3 is TGTGCCAGCAGGGGGACGGCGCAAAGGCCCCAGCATTTT. The encoded protein is CASRGTAQRPQHF.

This rearrangement joins TRBV27 to TRBJ1-1, with D possibly being TRBD1 (6 bases). CDR3 length equals 14 residues. Trimming took 6 bases from V and 1 from J, leaving 12 bases between them. CDR1 and CDR2 (germline): MNHEY, SMNVEV (reference sequence). The CDR3 loop reads CASRTDSRNTEAFF. In nucleotides, the CDR3 is TGTGCCAGCAGGACGGACAGTAGGAACACTGAAGCTTTCTTT.